These 7 T cell receptor beta chains came from one sample sequenced in a study of T cell repertoires and HLA-DP antigens. These TCRs' antigens remain unknown. The protocol was immunoSEQ multiplex PCR, while the TCRdb copy is restricted to in-frame clones and leaves out a portion. Among about 89,000 clones, approximately 86% were seen once, and the ten largest hold around 1.7%. Sequencing used CD4+ T cells from PBMCs. The receptors shown here come from a man between 45 and 60 years old in good health and CMV-seronegative.

This clone was seen once. The gene calls are TRBV7-2 and TRBJ1-2, with 9 nucleotides matching TRBD1. The ends lost 4 bases at V and 8 bases at J; junction bases unmatched: 17. The germline gives CDR1 SGHTA, CDR2 FQGNSA. CDR3 length: 17 residues. CDR3 loop: CASSSGLGTGNNPGYTF. The CDR3 DNA follows: TGTGCCAGCAGCTCGGGGTTGGGGACAGGGAATAATCCAGGCTACACCTTC.

The rearrangement uses TRBV15 and TRBJ2-5; D is ambiguous. The J call may be faulty, since TRBJ2-7 better matches the DNA end. This CDR3 spans 17 amino acids. Germline values: CDR1 LNHNV, CDR2 YYDKDF (reference sequence). The CDR3 nucleotides are TGTGCCACCAGCAGAGGGGGTTCGACTCGTACTACCTACGAGCAGTACTTC. The encoded protein is CATSRGGSTRTTYEQYF.

CDR3 residues: CASSLVGNQETQYF. As DNA, the CDR3 is TGTGCCAGCAGCTTGGTGGGGAACCAAGAGACCCAGTACTTC. The gene calls are TRBV5-6 and TRBJ2-5; D gene unclear. CDR1 and CDR2 (germline): SGHDT, YYEEEE. The CDR3 runs to 14 residues. Trimming cost V 0 bases and J 0 bases, with 6 bases left between them.

This clone came up once. J is TRBJ2-3 and V is TRBV19, with D possibly TRBD2 on 5 matching bases. CDR3 size: 12 residues. Germline V gene sequence: CDR1 LNHDA, CDR2 SQIVND (reference sequence). In DNA form, the CDR3 reads TGTGCAAGCGGAACTCGCGGGGATACGCAGTATTTT. This sequence encodes CASGTRGDTQYF.

Only one count was recorded for this clone. The chain recombines TRBV11-2 with TRBJ2-7; D gene uncertain. CDR3 length equals 15 residues. The germline V gene has CDR1 SGHAT and CDR2 FQNNGV. V was pared by 5 bases and J by 2 bases, with 16 bases between. CDR3 sequence reads: CASSLDPTLTYEQYF. As DNA, the CDR3 is TGTGCCAGCAGCCTTGACCCAACATTGACCTACGAGCAGTACTTC. The variable domain in full, completed from reference TRBV11-2 and TRBJ2-7, reads EAGVAQSPRYKIIEKRQSVAFWCNPISGHATLYWYQQILGQGPKLLIQFQNNGVVDDSQLPKDRFSAERLKGVDSTLKIQPAKLEDSAVYLCASSLDPTLTYEQYFGPGTRLTVT.

The chain joins TRBV5-4 to TRBJ1-2; TRBD1 agrees at 9 bases. The CDR3 has 15 residues. The V gene's germline CDR1 is SGHNT and CDR2 YYREEE (reference sequence). The V segment lost 4 bases and the J segment 4 bases; nucleotides outside the gene matches: 8. DNA of the CDR3: TGTGCCAGCAGCGCACCGGGACAGGGAAGCTATGGCTACACCTTC. Its translation: CASSAPGQGSYGYTF.

The chain joins TRBV25-1 to TRBJ2-3; tentative D call: TRBD2 (5 bases). V lost 4 bases and J 4 bases, leaving 21 bases between the germline ends. Looked up from germline, CDR1 is MGHDK and CDR2 is SYGVNS. The length of the CDR3 is 17 residues. This chain's CDR3 is CASSALPAGLGADTQYF. CDR3 sequence (DNA): TGTGCCAGCAGTGCCTTACCGGCGGGCTTGGGCGCAGATACGCAGTATTTT.